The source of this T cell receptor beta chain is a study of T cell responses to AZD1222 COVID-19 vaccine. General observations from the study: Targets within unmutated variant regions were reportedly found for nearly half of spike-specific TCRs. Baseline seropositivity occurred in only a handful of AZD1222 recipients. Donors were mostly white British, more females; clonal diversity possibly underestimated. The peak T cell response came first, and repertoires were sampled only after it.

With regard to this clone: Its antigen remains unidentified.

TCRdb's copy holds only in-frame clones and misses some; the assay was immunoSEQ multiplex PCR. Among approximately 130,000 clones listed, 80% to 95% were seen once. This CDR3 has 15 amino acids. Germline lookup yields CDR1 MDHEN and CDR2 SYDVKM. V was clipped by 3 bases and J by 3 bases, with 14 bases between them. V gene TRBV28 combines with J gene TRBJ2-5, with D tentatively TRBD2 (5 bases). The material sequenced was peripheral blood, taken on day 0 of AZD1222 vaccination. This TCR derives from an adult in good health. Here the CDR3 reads CASSLAGPGKETQYF. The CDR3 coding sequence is TGTGCCAGCAGTTTGGCAGGACCGGGGAAAGAGACCCAGTACTTC.